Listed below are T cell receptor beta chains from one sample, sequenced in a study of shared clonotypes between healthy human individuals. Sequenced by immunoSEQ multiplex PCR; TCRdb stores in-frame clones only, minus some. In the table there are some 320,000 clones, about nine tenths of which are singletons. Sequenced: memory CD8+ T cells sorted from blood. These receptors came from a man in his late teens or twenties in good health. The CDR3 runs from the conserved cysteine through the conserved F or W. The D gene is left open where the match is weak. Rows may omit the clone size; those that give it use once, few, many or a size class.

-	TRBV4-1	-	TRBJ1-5	TGCGCCAGCAGCCGCCCAGATAGCAATCAGCCCCAGCATTTT	CASSRPDSNQPQHF
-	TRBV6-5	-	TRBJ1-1	TGTGCCAGCAGTTACTCGACATGGGCTGAAGCTTTCTTT	CASSYSTWAEAFF
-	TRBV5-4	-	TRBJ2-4	TGTGCCAGCAGCTTGAGAGGGGAAGAAAACATTCAGTACTTC	CASSLRGEENIQYF
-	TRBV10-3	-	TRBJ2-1	TGTGCCATCAGTGAGCTAGCAAATAATGGTGAGCAGTTCTTC	CAISELANNGEQFF
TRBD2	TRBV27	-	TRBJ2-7	TGTGCCAGCCCCCGGGCTAGCGGAGCATACGAGCAGTACTTC	CASPRASGAYEQYF
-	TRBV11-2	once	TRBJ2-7	TGTGCCAGCAGCTTAGTGGTTAGCGGAGCCTCCTACGAGCAGTACTTC	CASSLVVSGASYEQYF
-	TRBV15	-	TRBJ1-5	TGTGCCACCAGCAAGTTTCCGAATCAGCCCCAGCATTTT	CATSKFPNQPQHF
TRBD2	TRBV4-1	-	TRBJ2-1	TGCGCCAGCAGCCACAACATGAAGGAATGGCGGGAGTCCTACAATGAGCAGTTCTTC	CASSHNMKEWRESYNEQFF
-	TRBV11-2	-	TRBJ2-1	TGTGCCAGCAGTCCTGGGGTCATTGAGCAGTTCTTC	CASSPGVIEQFF
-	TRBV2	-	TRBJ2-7	TGTGCCAGCAGTGATGGGGGCTTGGGTTACTACGAGCAGTACTTC	CASSDGGLGYYEQYF
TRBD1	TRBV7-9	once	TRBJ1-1	TGTGCCAGCAGCTCGGGACAGGGACACACTGAAGCTTTCTTT	CASSSGQGHTEAFF
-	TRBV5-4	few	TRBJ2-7	TGTGCCAGCAGCTTGGCCATACTACACAGCCCCTACGAGCAGTACTTC	CASSLAILHSPYEQYF
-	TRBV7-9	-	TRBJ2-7	TGTGCCAGCAGCTTCCTACGGGGGGAGCAGTACTTC	CASSFLRGEQYF
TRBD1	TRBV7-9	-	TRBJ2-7	TGTGCCAGCAGCGGTACTTTCGGACAGGGGTACGAGCAGTACTTC	CASSGTFGQGYEQYF
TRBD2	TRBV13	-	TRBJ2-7	TGTGCCAGCAGCTCATGGACTAGCGGGGGGGCGACTCACGAGCAGTACTTC	CASSSWTSGGATHEQYF
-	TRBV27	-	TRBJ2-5	TGTGCCAGCAGCCCACAGGGCCCCATGTACCAAGAGACCCAGTACTTC	CASSPQGPMYQETQYF
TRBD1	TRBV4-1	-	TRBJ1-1	TGCGCCAGCAGCCAAGATGGGACAGGGATGGGTGAAGCTTTCTTT	CASSQDGTGMGEAFF
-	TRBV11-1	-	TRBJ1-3	TGTGCCAGCAGCGCCAATCAAGGGCTGGGAGGAAACACCATATATTTT	CASSANQGLGGNTIYF
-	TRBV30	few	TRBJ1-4	TGTGCCTGGAGTGTCGTCAATGCGAATGAAAAACTGTTTTTT	CAWSVVNANEKLFF
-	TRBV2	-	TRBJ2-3	TGTGCCAGCAGGGGAATCGGGACTCCCACAGATACGCAGTATTTT	CASRGIGTPTDTQYF
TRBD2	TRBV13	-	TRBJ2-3	TGTGCCAGCAGCTCCAGACTAGCGGGAGGGAGCACAGATACGCAGTATTTT	CASSSRLAGGSTDTQYF
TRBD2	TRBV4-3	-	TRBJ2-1	TGCGCCAGCAGCCAAACCAGGGGACTAGCGGGAGGGGGTGAGCAGTTCTTC	CASSQTRGLAGGGEQFF
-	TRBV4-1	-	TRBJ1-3	TGCGCCAGCAGCCAATGGGGGAATCCAGGAAACACCATATATTTT	CASSQWGNPGNTIYF
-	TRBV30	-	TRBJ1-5	TGTGCCTGGAGTCTGCTGGGAGGGAGCAATCAGCCCCAGCATTTT	CAWSLLGGSNQPQHF
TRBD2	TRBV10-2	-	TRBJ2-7	TGCGCCAGCAGTCCCTACCTTCATAGCGGGATTATCTACGAGCAGTACTTC	CASSPYLHSGIIYEQYF
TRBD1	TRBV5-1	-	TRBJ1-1	TGCGCCAGCAGCTTGGCTCAGGGGGCCAACACTGAAGCTTTCTTT	CASSLAQGANTEAFF
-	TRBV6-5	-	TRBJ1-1	TGTGCCAGCACCTCTCTACAGGGTGAAGCTTTCTTT	CASTSLQGEAFF
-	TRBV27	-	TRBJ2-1	TGTGCCAGCAGATTTAACGGGGGCTATGAGCAGTTCTTC	CASRFNGGYEQFF
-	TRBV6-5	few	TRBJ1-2	TGTGCCAGCAGTTACTCTGAGGCCGGCTATGGCTACACCTTC	CASSYSEAGYGYTF
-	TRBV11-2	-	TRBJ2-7	TGTGCCACCCGGGGCCCAGAGGAGCAGTACTTC	CATRGPEEQYF
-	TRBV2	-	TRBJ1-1	TGTGCCAGCAGCGCGGTCACTGAAGCTTTCTTT	CASSAVTEAFF
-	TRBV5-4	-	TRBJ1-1	TGTGCCAGCAGCCAGGGCGAGGGAGCTTTCTTT	CASSQGEGAFF
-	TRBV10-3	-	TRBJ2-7	TGTGCCATCAGTGAGTACCCCTCGATCTCCCTCCGGGTAAACGAGCAGTACTTC	CAISEYPSISLRVNEQYF
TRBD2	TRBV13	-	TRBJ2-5	TGTGCCAGCAGCTTAGTGGTAGCGGGAGTAGAGACCCAGTACTTC	CASSLVVAGVETQYF
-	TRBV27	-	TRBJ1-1	TGTGCCAGCAGTCAGGGCCCTTCGGAAGCTTTCTTT	CASSQGPSEAFF
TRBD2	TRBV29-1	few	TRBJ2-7	TGCAGCGTCGCTAGCGGAGAAGCCGACGAGCAGTACTTC	CSVASGEADEQYF
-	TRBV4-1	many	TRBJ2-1	TGCGCCAGCAGCCTCCTAGTCGGAGAGTACAATGAGCAGTTCTTC	CASSLLVGEYNEQFF